This TCR beta chain was found in a study of shared clonotypes between healthy human individuals (dated by TCRdb to about 2020). Context from the whole study: The cohort comprised a couple of women and a few men aged 18 to 49 years. For each donor, three plates each were used for CD4 naive and CD4 memory, two plates were used for CD8 naive, and one plate was used for CD8 memory. To estimate repertoire size and how much clonotype sharing occurs between individuals, the study deeply sequenced the blood TCR repertoires of five healthy adults. Libraries were prepared and TCR repertoires were sequenced by different laboratories using diverse techniques, in order to increase sequencing depth and limit assay-specific biases. Per donor, leukapheresis produced somewhere between about 0.85 and 10 billion PBMCs. Results and caveats for the whole study, not just this receptor: Based on pairwise subsampling, the degree of clonotype sharing among donors was expected to be affected by sequencing depth. Rarefaction of sorted-subset datasets indicated incomplete sequencing despite the large sequencing depth. Higher generation probabilities were observed for clonotypes shared by all four sorted-subset donors than for non-shared clonotypes. About 4.5% of naive CD4, 3.5% of naive CD8, roughly 2.4% of memory CD4, and 0.35% to 0.4% of memory CD8 clonotypes were shared across four donors. Sampling was restricted to blood, and TCR repertoires in tissue are likely to differ from TCR repertoires in blood. Larger estimated clonotype richness was generally found for naive subsets than for memory subsets. Because the study included only a small number of donors, the genetic and exposure-history diversity represented was limited.

Including cysteine and phenylalanine, the CDR3 has 15 amino acids. CDR3 DNA is the only sequence kept; it has 45 bases, read in frame from the first base. For CDR1 and CDR2, the germline V gene lists MDHEN and SYDVKM. The germline V end is reduced by 5 bases and the J end by 2 bases; junction bases left unmatched: 4. TCR CDR3 regions were amplified from genomic DNA by multiplex PCR using the deep immunoSEQ assay. Extracted genomic DNA from each cell subset was distributed evenly across all wells of several immunoSEQ 96-well plates, and each plate was treated as a replicate. For sorted subsets, each replicate PCR was loaded with roughly 0.2 ug genomic DNA, equivalent to 30,000 or so T cell genomes. Purified libraries were measured with a Qubit 3.0 fluorometer, size-checked on a Bioanalyzer 2100, and measured again with the KAPA Library Quantification kit. Every immunoSEQ 96-well plate was sequenced on a dedicated single-read 150-cycle Illumina NextSeq 550 flow cell. The study's processing was this. Because the immunoSEQ output included only junctional sequences and no quality scores, the filtering could not be the same as the filtering used for full-length reads. Sequences were annotated with PyIR, a Python wrapper for IgBLAST v1.9, and V/J genes and CDR3 were assigned using IMGT germline references. Any read was removed if the V/J assignment was weak (E-value above 1e-6), the CDR3 was missing, or the read contained stop codons, out-of-frame junctions, or ambiguous translated residues. V3J clonotypes were defined by identical inferred V gene, J gene, and CDR3 amino acid sequence. Percentage overlap between repertoires was calculated by dividing the number of shared unique clonotypes by the size of the smaller repertoire. Repertoire richness was assessed with RTK rarefaction, the Chao1 estimator, and Recon v2.1 estimates of unobserved clonotypes. OLGA was used to compute generation probabilities for all TCRbeta clonotypes that the gDNA method yielded from four donors. TCRdb provides this immuneACCESS table in a form limited to in-frame rearrangements. Some clones are lacking; in checked studies, under half of them reflect an unresolved V gene, and why the rest are absent is not known. V and J calls and clone size are those listed in that table; D and trimming were worked out from the DNA. This sample holds hundreds of thousands of clones; about 91% were observed only once. The ten top clones hold about 24% of the sample.

This clone was recorded once. This clone's antigen is unknown. It has no much larger one-base neighbor in the sample; base qualities were not kept. CD8 naive samples were CD45RO-negative cells positively selected for CCR7, giving a CD45RA+CCR7+ population that excluded TemRA cells. Healthy HIV-negative adults with no recently reported acute infections or vaccinations were included as donors. Every donor was a Caucasian adult living in Nashville, Tennessee, USA. Blood was obtained by leukapheresis, after which PBMCs were separated by Ficoll-Histopaque density gradient centrifugation and cryopreserved in liquid nitrogen vapor phase. Analytical flow cytometry was used to check the purity and quantity of each magnetically sorted T cell population. Each sorted fraction had its genomic DNA isolated and then quantified by UV absorbance on a Nanodrop 2000c.

This clonotype was sampled from a young man in good health. The source material was naive CD8+ T cells sorted from blood. This specimen's cell subset or site label, per the study, means: CD45RA+CCR7+. Recombination linked TRBV28 to TRBJ2-1; 9 bases in the junction line up with TRBD2. The DNA is as follows: TGTGCCAGCAGTCCCCGCGGGAGGGCCTACAATGAGCAGTTCTTC. Its protein reads: CASSPRGRAYNEQFF.